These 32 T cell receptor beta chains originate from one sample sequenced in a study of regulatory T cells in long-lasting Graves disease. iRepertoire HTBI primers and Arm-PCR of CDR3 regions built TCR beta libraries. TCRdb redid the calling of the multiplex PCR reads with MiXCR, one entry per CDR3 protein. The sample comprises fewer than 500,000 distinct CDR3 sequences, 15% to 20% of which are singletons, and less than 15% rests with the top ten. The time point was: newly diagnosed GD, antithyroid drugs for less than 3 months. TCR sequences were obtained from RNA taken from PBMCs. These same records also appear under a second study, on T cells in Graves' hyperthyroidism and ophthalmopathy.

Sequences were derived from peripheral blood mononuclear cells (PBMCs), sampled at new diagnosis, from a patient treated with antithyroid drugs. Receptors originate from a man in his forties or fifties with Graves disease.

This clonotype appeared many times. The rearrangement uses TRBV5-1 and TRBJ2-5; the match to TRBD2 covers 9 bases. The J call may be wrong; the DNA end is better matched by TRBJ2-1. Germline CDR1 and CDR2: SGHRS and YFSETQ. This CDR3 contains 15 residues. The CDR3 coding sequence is TGCGCCAGCAGCGAGGCCCTAGCGGGACACAATGAGCAGTTCTTC. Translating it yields CASSEALAGHNEQFF.

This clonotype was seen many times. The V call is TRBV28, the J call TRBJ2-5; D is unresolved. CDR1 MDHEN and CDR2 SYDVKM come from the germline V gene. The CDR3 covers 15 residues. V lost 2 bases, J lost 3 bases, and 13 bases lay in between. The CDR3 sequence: CASSLSGNQKETQYF. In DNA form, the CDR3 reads TGTGCCAGCAGTTTAAGTGGGAACCAGAAAGAGACCCAGTACTTC. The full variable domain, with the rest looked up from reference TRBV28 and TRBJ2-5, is DVKVTQSSRYLVKRTGEKVFLECVQDMDHENMFWYRQDPGLGLRLIYFSYDVKMKEKGDIPEGYSVSREKKERFSLILESASTNQTSMYLCASSLSGNQKETQYFGPGTRLLVL.

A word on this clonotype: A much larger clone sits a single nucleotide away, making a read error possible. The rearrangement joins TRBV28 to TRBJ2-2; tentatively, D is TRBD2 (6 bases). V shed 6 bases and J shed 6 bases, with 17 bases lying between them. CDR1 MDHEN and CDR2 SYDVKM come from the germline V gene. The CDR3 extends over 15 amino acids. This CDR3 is CASRPPGLPAGELFF. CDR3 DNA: TGTGCCAGCAGACCCCCGGGACTCCCCGCCGGGGAGCTGTTTTTT.

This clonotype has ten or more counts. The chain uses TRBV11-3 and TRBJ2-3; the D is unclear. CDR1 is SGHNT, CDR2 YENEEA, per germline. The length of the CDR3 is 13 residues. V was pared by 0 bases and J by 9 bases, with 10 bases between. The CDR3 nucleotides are TGTGCCAGCAGCTTAGATCCGCAAGGGACGCAGTATTTT. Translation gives CASSLDPQGTQYF.

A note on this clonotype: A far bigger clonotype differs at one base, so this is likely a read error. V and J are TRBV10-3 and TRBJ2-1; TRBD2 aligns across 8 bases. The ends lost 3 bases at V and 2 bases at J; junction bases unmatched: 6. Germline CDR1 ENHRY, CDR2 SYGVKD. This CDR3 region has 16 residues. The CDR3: CAISDELAEAYNEQFF. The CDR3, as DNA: TGTGCCATCAGTGATGAACTAGCGGAGGCCTACAATGAGCAGTTCTTC.

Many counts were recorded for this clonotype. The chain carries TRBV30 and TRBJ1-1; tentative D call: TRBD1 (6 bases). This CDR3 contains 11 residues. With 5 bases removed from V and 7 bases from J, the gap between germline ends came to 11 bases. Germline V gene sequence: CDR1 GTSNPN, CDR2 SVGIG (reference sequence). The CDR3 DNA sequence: TGTGCCTGGCGATGGGACAATGAAGCTTTCTTT. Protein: CAWRWDNEAFF.

CDR3: CSARKPTYEQYF. DNA for the CDR3: TGCAGTGCTAGAAAGCCGACCTACGAGCAGTACTTC. The chain is built from TRBV20-1 and TRBJ2-7, with D unresolved. CDR3 length: 12 amino acids. V lost 2 bases and J 2 bases, leaving 7 bases between the germline ends. Germline V gene data show CDR1 as DFQATT and CDR2 as SNEGSKA (reference sequence).

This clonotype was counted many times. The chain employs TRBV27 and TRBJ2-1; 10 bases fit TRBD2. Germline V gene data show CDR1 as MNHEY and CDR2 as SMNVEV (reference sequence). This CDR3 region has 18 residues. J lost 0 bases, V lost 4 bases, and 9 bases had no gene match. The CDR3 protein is CASSSWTSGYSSYNEQFF. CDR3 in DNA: TGTGCCAGCAGTTCGTGGACTAGCGGTTATAGCTCCTACAATGAGCAGTTCTTC.

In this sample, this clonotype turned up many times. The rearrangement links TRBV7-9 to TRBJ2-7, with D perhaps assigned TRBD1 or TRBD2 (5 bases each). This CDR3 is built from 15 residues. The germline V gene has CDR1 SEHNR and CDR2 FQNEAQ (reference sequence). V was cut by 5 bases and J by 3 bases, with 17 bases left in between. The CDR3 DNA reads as TGTGCCAGCAGCCTGCTCCGGGACGGCCTCTACGAGCAGTACTTC. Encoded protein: CASSLLRDGLYEQYF.

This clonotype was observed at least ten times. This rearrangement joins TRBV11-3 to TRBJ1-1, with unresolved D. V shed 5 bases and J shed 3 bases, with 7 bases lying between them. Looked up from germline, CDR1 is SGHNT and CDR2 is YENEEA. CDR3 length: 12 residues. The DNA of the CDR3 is TGTGCCAGCAGCCCCCAGGACACTGAAGCTTTCTTT. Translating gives CASSPQDTEAFF.

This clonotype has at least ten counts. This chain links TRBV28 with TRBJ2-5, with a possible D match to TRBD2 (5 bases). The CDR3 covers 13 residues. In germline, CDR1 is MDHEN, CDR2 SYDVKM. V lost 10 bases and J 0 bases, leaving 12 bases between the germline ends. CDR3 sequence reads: CATLGGYQETQYF. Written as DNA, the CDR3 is TGTGCCACCCTCGGCGGGTACCAAGAGACCCAGTACTTC.

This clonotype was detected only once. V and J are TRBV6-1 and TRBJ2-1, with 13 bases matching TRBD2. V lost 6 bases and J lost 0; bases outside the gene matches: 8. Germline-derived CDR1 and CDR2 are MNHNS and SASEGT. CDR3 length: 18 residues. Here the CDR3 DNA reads TGTGCCAGCAGAAGGGGGACTAGCGGGACTAGCTCCTACAATGAGCAGTTCTTC. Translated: CASRRGTSGTSSYNEQFF.

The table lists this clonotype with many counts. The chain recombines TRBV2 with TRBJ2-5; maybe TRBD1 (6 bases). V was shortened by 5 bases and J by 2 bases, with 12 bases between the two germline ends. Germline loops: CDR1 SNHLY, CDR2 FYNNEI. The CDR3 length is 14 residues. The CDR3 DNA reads TGTGCCAGCAGTCTTTTAGACAGGCAAGAGACCCAGTACTTC. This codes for CASSLLDRQETQYF.

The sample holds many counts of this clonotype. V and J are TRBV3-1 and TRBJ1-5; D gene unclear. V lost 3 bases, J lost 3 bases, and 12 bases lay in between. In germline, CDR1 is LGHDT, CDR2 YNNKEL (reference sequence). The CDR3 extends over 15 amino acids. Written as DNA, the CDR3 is TGTGCCAGCAGCCAGTCTCAAACTGACAATCAGCCCCAGCATTTT. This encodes CASSQSQTDNQPQHF.

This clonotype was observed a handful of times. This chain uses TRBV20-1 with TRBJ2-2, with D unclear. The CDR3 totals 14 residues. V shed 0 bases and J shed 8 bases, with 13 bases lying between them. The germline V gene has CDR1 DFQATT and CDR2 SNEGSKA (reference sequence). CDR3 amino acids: CSARDYLKGGELFF. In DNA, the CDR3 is TGCAGTGCTAGAGACTACTTGAAAGGGGGGGAGCTGTTTTTT.

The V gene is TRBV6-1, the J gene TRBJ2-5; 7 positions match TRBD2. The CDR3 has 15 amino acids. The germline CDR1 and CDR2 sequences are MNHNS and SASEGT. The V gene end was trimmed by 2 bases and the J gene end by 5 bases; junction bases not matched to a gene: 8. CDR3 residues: CASSEFGRMGETQYF. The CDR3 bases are TGTGCCAGCAGTGAATTCGGGAGGATGGGGGAGACCCAGTACTTC.

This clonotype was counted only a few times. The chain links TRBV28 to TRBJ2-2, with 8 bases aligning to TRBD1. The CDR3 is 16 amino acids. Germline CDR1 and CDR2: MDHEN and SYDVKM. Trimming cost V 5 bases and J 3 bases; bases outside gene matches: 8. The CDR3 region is CASSPDRVAYTGELFF. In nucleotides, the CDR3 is TGTGCCAGCAGTCCGGACAGGGTCGCTTACACCGGGGAGCTGTTTTTT.

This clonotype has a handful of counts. CDR3 coding DNA: TGCGCCAGCAGCTTGGGGGGCCTGGGTGCCTACGAGCAGTACTTC. It is translated as CASSLGGLGAYEQYF. This chain uses TRBV5-1 with TRBJ2-7, with D tentatively TRBD1 (5 bases). This CDR3 has 15 residues. Germline CDR1 reads SGHRS; CDR2 reads YFSETQ. V was cut by 0 bases and J by 2 bases, with 12 bases left in between.

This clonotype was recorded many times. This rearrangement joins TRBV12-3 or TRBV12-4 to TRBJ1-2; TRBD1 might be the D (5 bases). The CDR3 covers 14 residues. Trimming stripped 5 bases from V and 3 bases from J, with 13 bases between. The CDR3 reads CASSVTELDYGYTF. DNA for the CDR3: TGTGCCAGCAGTGTGACAGAGTTAGACTATGGCTACACCTTC.

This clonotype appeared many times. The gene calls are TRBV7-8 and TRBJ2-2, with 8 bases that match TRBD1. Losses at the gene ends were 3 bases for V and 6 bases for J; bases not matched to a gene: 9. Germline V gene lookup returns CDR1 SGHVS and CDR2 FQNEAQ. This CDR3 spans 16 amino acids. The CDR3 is CASSFNGRGLAGELFF. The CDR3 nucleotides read TGTGCCAGCAGCTTTAACGGCAGGGGGCTGGCCGGGGAGCTGTTTTTT.

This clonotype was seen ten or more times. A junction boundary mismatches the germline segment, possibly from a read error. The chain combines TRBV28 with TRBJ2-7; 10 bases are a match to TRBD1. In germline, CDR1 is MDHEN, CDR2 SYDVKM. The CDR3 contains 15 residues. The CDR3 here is CAGRPSGQGSLEQYF. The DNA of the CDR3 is TGTGCCGGCAGACCCTCGGGACAGGGGTCCCTCGAGCAGTACTTC.

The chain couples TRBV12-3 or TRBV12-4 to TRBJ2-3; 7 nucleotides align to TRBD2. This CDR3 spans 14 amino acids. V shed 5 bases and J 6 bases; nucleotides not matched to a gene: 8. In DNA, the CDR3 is TGTGCCAGCAGTCTGCGGGAGCCGCTGGATACGCAGTATTTT. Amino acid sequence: CASSLREPLDTQYF.

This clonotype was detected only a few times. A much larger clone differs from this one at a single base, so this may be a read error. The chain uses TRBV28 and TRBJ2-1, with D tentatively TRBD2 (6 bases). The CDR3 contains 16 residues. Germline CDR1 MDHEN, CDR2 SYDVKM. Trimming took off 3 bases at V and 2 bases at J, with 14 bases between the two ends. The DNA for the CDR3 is TGTGCCAGCAGTTTCTGGGCGGGGAGCCCCTACAATGAGCAGTTCTTC. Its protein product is CASSFWAGSPYNEQFF.

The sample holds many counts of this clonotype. The CDR3 protein is CASSLRQGDSGNTIYF. The CDR3 DNA reads as TGTGCCAGCAGCTTACGTCAGGGAGACTCTGGAAACACCATATATTTT. The chain uses TRBV7-9 and TRBJ1-3, with a tentative D call TRBD1 (5 bases). Germline V gene lookup returns CDR1 SEHNR and CDR2 FQNEAQ (reference sequence). The V end lost 2 bases, the J end lost 0 bases, and 11 bases lay between the germline ends. CDR3 length: 16 residues.

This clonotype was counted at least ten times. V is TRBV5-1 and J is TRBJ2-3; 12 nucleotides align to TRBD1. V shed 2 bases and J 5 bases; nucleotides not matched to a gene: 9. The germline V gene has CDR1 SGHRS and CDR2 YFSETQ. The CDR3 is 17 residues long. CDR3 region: CASSLAGTGGRRDTQYF. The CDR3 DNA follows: TGCGCCAGCAGCTTAGCCGGGACAGGGGGCCGGAGAGATACGCAGTATTTT.

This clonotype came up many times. CDR3 DNA sequence: TGTGCCAGCAGTGATGGAGACAGGGGCCCTCTCCACTTT. It encodes CASSDGDRGPLHF. V and J are TRBV6-1 and TRBJ1-6; 8 bases map to TRBD1. Germline-derived CDR1 and CDR2 are MNHNS and SASEGT. V gave up 3 bases and J gave up 16 bases; unmatched junction bases: 8. The CDR3 consists of 13 residues.

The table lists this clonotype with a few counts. The chain's CDR3 is CASSPADGTIYYEQYF. CDR3 DNA: TGTGCCAGCAGCCCCGCCGACGGTACAATATACTACGAGCAGTACTTC. This sequence joins TRBV7-9 and TRBJ2-7; D ambiguous. The germline V and J ends were trimmed by 5 bases and 3 bases, with 20 bases remaining between them. The CDR3 totals 16 residues. Germline assignment: CDR1 SEHNR and CDR2 FQNEAQ (reference sequence). Full variable domain (missing parts from reference TRBV7-9 and TRBJ2-7): DTGVSQNPRHKITKRGQNVTFRCDPISEHNRLYWYRQTLGQGPEFLTYFQNEAQLEKSRLLSDRFSAERPKGSFSTLEIQRTEQGDSAMYLCASSPADGTIYYEQYFGPGTRLTVT.

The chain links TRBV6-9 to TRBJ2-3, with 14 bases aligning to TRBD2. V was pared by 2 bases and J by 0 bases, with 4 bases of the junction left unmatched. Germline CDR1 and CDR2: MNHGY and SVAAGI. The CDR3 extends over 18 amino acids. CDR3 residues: CASSYRRLAGGSTDTQYF. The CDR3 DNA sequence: TGTGCCAGCAGTTATCGGAGACTAGCGGGGGGGAGCACAGATACGCAGTATTTT.

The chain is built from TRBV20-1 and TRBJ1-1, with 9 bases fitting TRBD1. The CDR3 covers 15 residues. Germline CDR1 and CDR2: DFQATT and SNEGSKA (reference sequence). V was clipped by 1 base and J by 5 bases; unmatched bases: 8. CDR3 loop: CSARVVYRGRTEAFF. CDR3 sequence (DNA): TGCAGTGCTAGAGTTGTTTACAGGGGGCGGACTGAAGCTTTCTTT.

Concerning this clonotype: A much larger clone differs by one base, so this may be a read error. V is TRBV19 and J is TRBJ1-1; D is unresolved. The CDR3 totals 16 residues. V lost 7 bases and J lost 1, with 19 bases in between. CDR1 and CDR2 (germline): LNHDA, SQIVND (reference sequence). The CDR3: CASTPPPGATNTEAFF. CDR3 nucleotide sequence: TGTGCCAGTACCCCGCCCCCGGGAGCCACGAACACTGAAGCTTTCTTT.

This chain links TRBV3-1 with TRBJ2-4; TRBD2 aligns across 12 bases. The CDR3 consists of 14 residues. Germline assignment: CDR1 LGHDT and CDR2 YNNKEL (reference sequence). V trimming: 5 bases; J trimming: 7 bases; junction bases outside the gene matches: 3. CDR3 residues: CASSGGTSGNIQYF. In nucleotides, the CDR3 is TGTGCCAGCAGCGGCGGGACTAGCGGGAACATTCAGTACTTC.

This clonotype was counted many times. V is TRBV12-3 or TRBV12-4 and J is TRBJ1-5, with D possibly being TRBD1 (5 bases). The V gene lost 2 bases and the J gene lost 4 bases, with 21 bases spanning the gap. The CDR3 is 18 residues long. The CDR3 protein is CASSLPEPGLMRNQPQHF. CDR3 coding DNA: TGTGCCAGCAGTTTACCCGAACCGGGACTCATGAGGAATCAGCCCCAGCATTTT.